Sequencing of this T cell receptor beta chain was carried out in a study of blood T cell repertoires in COVID-19. Cohorts were assigned according to the clinical history that participants reported. CDR3 size: 14 residues. Germline CDR1 reads MNHEY; CDR2 reads SVGAGI. The ends lost 7 bases at V and 4 bases at J; junction bases unmatched: 6. Generated by immunoSEQ multiplex PCR, the TCRdb table keeps only in-frame clones and is missing some. The sample has about 210,000 clones; about 87% are singletons. This clonotype originated in a man younger than 35 with acute COVID-19. Sequencing input: PBMCs or T cells enriched from blood (not recorded which). The genes are TRBV6-5 and TRBJ2-5, with 10 nucleotides matching TRBD1. The CDR3, as DNA: TGTGCCAGCATACCGGGACAGGGGCCAGAGACCCAGTACTTC. Translation: CASIPGQGPETQYF.